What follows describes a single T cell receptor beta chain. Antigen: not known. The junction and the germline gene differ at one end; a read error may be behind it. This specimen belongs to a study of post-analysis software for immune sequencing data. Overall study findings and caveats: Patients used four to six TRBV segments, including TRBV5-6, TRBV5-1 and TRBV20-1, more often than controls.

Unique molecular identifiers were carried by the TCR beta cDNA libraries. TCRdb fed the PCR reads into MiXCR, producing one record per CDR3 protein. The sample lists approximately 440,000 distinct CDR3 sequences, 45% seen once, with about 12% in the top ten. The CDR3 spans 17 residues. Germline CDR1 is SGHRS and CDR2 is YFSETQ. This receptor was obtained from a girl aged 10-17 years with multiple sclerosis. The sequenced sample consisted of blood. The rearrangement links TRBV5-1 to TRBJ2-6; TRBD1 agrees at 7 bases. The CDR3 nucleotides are TGCGCCCGCAGGTTGGGACAGCCTAGCTCTGGGGCCAACGTCCTGACTTTC. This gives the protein CARRLGQPSSGANVLTF.